Below are 32 T cell receptor beta chains sequenced from a single sample in a study of shared clonotypes between healthy human individuals. Naive CD8 cells lacked CD45RO, underwent positive selection for CCR7 and left out terminally differentiated effector memory CD45RA+ cells. The data were produced by immunoSEQ multiplex PCR, yet TCRdb's version contains in-frame clones alone and is incomplete. The sample has about 2 million clones; about 95% are singletons. The sample was naive CD8+ T cells sorted from blood. These receptors were obtained from a man younger than 30 in good health.

This chain connects TRBV27 to TRBJ2-5; 9 bases align to TRBD2. CDR3 length equals 15 residues. The trim removed 6 bases at V and 4 bases at J, leaving 9 bases unmatched. From germline, CDR1 is MNHEY and CDR2 SMNVEV (reference sequence). This CDR3 reads CASSSGIAGVETQYF. The CDR3 DNA sequence: TGTGCCAGCAGCAGCGGGATAGCGGGAGTAGAGACCCAGTACTTC.

The chain recombines TRBV29-1 with TRBJ2-2; tentatively, D is TRBD1 (5 bases). The length of the CDR3 is 15 residues. CDR1 and CDR2 (germline): SQVTM, ANQGSEA. The germline V and J ends were trimmed by 4 bases and 1 base, with 13 bases remaining between them. The CDR3 reads CSVAGQAENTGELFF. The CDR3 DNA sequence: TGCAGCGTTGCAGGGCAGGCCGAGAACACCGGGGAGCTGTTTTTT.

This clone has a single count. The sample has other DNA sequences that encode this CDR3 too. The chain couples TRBV7-8 to TRBJ1-6, with 10 bases lining up with TRBD1. This CDR3 is 14 amino acids long. The V segment lost 3 bases and the J segment 8 bases; nucleotides outside the gene matches: 1. Per germline, CDR1 SGHVS and CDR2 FQNEAQ. Here the CDR3 reads CASSLGTGDSPLHF. CDR3 nucleotides: TGTGCCAGCAGCTTGGGGACAGGGGATTCACCCCTCCACTTT.

The genes are TRBV29-1 and TRBJ2-1; D may be TRBD1 (5 bases). This CDR3 has 14 amino acids. V was clipped by 7 bases and J by 6 bases, with 19 bases between them. From germline, CDR1 is SQVTM and CDR2 ANQGSEA. The CDR3 DNA sequence: TGCAGCGCCCCCCGTGAGGCAGGGATCAATGAGCAGTTCTTC. Its protein product is CSAPREAGINEQFF.

As regards this clone: One junction end does not reproduce the germline sequence, and a read error may be involved. The rearrangement links TRBV13 to TRBJ1-2, with TRBD1 matching 7 bases. Germline CDR1 reads PRHDT; CDR2 reads FYEKMQ (reference sequence). This CDR3 is 14 amino acids long. In DNA form, the CDR3 reads TGTGCCGGCAGCGAAGGGACAGTTAACTATGGCTACACCTTC. This gives the protein CAGSEGTVNYGYTF. Filled out from reference TRBV13 and TRBJ1-2, the complete variable domain reads AAGVIQSPRHLIKEKRETATLKCYPIPRHDTVYWYQQGPGQDPQFLISFYEKMQSDKGSIPDRFSAQQFSDYHSELNMSSLELGDSALYFCAGSEGTVNYGYTFGSGTRLTVV.

The gene calls are TRBV13 and TRBJ1-1, with a weak D call TRBD1 (6 bases). CDR1 and CDR2 (germline): PRHDT, FYEKMQ (reference sequence). There are 12 residues in the CDR3. The germline V and J ends were trimmed by 6 bases and 8 bases, with 13 bases remaining between them. CDR3: CASSLQGFEAFF. The CDR3 region has the DNA TGTGCCAGCAGTCTACAGGGTTTCGAAGCTTTCTTT. The variable domain in full, with the rest retrieved from reference TRBV13 and TRBJ1-1, is AAGVIQSPRHLIKEKRETATLKCYPIPRHDTVYWYQQGPGQDPQFLISFYEKMQSDKGSIPDRFSAQQFSDYHSELNMSSLELGDSALYFCASSLQGFEAFFGQGTRLTVV.

The count of this clone is one. The rearrangement joins TRBV6-6 to TRBJ2-3; D not certain. Looked up from germline, CDR1 is MNHNY and CDR2 is SVGAGI (reference sequence). Trimming left V 2 bases short and J 6 bases short, with 12 bases between. The CDR3 totals 14 residues. This CDR3 is CASSYLLKGDTQYF. The CDR3 DNA is TGTGCCAGCAGTTACCTTCTAAAAGGGGATACGCAGTATTTT.

A single count supports this clone. The chain has TRBV7-9 and TRBJ2-7; 7 bases agree with TRBD1. This CDR3 spans 16 amino acids. V lost 1 base and J lost 0; bases outside the gene matches: 6. Per germline, CDR1 SEHNR and CDR2 FQNEAQ (reference sequence). The CDR3 coding sequence is TGTGCCAGCAGCTTAGTACTGGACAGGAGCTCCTACGAGCAGTACTTC. Its translation is CASSLVLDRSSYEQYF.

The chain uses TRBV7-6 and TRBJ2-1; 14 bases map to TRBD2. Trimming took 0 bases from V and 6 from J; bases not matched to a gene: 4. The CDR3 has 17 amino acids. The V gene's germline CDR1 is SGHVS and CDR2 FNYEAQ. CDR3 nucleotides: TGTGCCAGCAGCTTAGCGAGAGGACTAGCGGGGGGCAATGAGCAGTTCTTC. Its translation: CASSLARGLAGGNEQFF.

A note on this clone: Distinct nucleotide sequences in the sample also encode this CDR3. This chain joins TRBV18 and TRBJ1-4, with TRBD1 as a possible D gene (5 bases). This CDR3 has 16 residues. Germline loops: CDR1 KGHSH, CDR2 LQKENI. V shed 0 bases and J shed 0 bases, with 8 bases lying between them. The CDR3 region has the DNA TGTGCCAGCTCACCACCGCAGGGCCCAACTAATGAAAAACTGTTTTTT. Residues: CASSPPQGPTNEKLFF.

The gene calls are TRBV28 and TRBJ1-6; D possibly corresponds to TRBD1 (6 bases). The V end was cut by 7 bases, the J end by 8 bases, with 21 bases between. The CDR3 runs to 16 residues. From germline, CDR1 is MDHEN and CDR2 SYDVKM. The CDR3 nucleotides read TGTGCCAGCACCCACTTGACAGGTCGGAGGGATTCACCCCTCCACTTT. It codes for CASTHLTGRRDSPLHF.

The rearrangement links TRBV6-5 to TRBJ1-1; 8 nucleotides match TRBD1. The V gene end was trimmed by 1 base and the J gene end by 10 bases; junction bases not matched to a gene: 5. Germline loops: CDR1 MNHEY, CDR2 SVGAGI. The CDR3 is 13 residues long. The CDR3 region is CASSYWTGLGAFF. The DNA of the CDR3 is TGTGCCAGCAGTTACTGGACAGGGCTTGGAGCTTTCTTT.

The rearrangement uses TRBV28 and TRBJ2-7; 8 bases are shared with TRBD1. Losses at the gene ends were 5 bases for V and 3 bases for J; bases not matched to a gene: 0. The CDR3 sequence is 12 residues long. Germline CDR1 is MDHEN and CDR2 is SYDVKM. The DNA for the CDR3 is TGTGCCAGCAGTGACAGGGGCTACGAGCAGTACTTC. It encodes CASSDRGYEQYF.

V and J are TRBV28 and TRBJ2-1; a possible D gene is TRBD2 (6 bases). Trimming shortened V by 3 bases and J by 8 bases, and 14 bases separated the two germline ends. Germline loops: CDR1 MDHEN, CDR2 SYDVKM. CDR3 length equals 14 residues. This chain's CDR3 is CASSFVREWDEQFF. The DNA of the CDR3 is TGTGCCAGCAGTTTCGTACGGGAGTGGGATGAGCAGTTCTTC.

The V and J genes are TRBV4-3 and TRBJ2-1; 10 bases match TRBD2. Germline lookup yields CDR1 LGHNA and CDR2 YSLEER. With 1 base clipped from V and 10 bases from J, the junction kept 7 bases outside the gene matches. CDR3 length: 15 residues. The chain's CDR3 is CASSQVWLAGEEQFF. Here the CDR3 DNA reads TGCGCCAGCAGCCAAGTGTGGCTAGCGGGAGAGGAGCAGTTCTTC.

The CDR3 sequence is CASSVALTDEQFF. The CDR3 nucleotides are TGTGCCAGCAGCGTAGCTTTGACCGACGAGCAGTTCTTC. V usage is TRBV9 and J usage is TRBJ2-1, with D unclear. There are 13 residues in the CDR3. Germline values: CDR1 SGDLS, CDR2 YYNGEE. V was pared by 0 bases and J by 10 bases, with 11 bases between.

V is TRBV2 and J is TRBJ2-7; possibly TRBD2 for D (6 bases). The CDR3 sequence is 13 residues long. The V gene lost 7 bases and the J gene lost 3 bases, with 13 bases spanning the gap. Germline values: CDR1 SNHLY, CDR2 FYNNEI. The CDR3 region is CASTGGPGYEQYF. CDR3 DNA sequence: TGTGCCAGCACCGGGGGTCCGGGCTACGAGCAGTACTTC.

The chain is built from TRBV7-9 and TRBJ2-1, with TRBD1 as a possible D gene (6 bases). This CDR3 spans 14 amino acids. Trimming took off 0 bases at V and 7 bases at J, with 10 bases between the two ends. Germline-derived CDR1 and CDR2 are SEHNR and FQNEAQ (reference sequence). CDR3 protein: CASSLAQQGNEQFF. The CDR3 DNA sequence: TGTGCCAGCAGCTTAGCTCAGCAGGGGAATGAGCAGTTCTTC.

This chain links TRBV19 with TRBJ1-4, with D maybe TRBD1 (5 bases). V gave up 8 bases and J gave up 16 bases, with 20 bases separating them. CDR1 is LNHDA and CDR2 is SQIVND in the germline V gene (reference sequence). CDR3 length equals 12 residues. CDR3 DNA sequence: TGTGCCAGTGGTACCGGTGGACCAGGGAAGTTTTTT. Translation: CASGTGGPGKFF. The full variable domain, with the rest looked up from reference TRBV19 and TRBJ1-4, is DGGITQSPKYLFRKEGQNVTLSCEQNLNHDAMYWYRQDPGQGLRLIYYSQIVNDFQKGDIAEGYSVSREKKESFPLTVTSAQKNPTAFYLCASGTGGPGKFFGSGTQLSVL.

The rearrangement joins TRBV5-6 to TRBJ2-7; 10 bases fit TRBD1. Germline V gene lookup returns CDR1 SGHDT and CDR2 YYEEEE. The CDR3 runs to 16 residues. Unmatched junction bases numbered 10, after V lost 2 bases and J lost 5 bases. CDR3 protein: CASSLEPGQGLDEQYF. The CDR3 bases are TGTGCCAGCAGCTTAGAACCGGGACAGGGGTTGGACGAGCAGTACTTC.

In its sample, this clone was seen a few times. CDR3 DNA sequence: TGTGCCAGCAGCTCCGAGGGGCACACTGAAGCTTTCTTT. It translates to CASSSEGHTEAFF. The gene calls are TRBV9 and TRBJ1-1; D is possibly TRBD1 (5 bases). Between the trimmed V and J ends, which lost 4 bases and 3 bases, there was a span of 10 bases. The CDR3 extends over 13 amino acids. The germline gives CDR1 SGDLS, CDR2 YYNGEE.

The genes are TRBV19 and TRBJ1-5, with D unresolved. The length of the CDR3 is 15 residues. V was pared by 3 bases and J by 0 bases, with 9 bases between. CDR1 and CDR2 from the germline V gene are LNHDA and SQIVND (reference sequence). The CDR3 spells CASSMAVISNQPQHF. CDR3 nucleotides: TGTGCCAGTAGTATGGCGGTCATTAGCAATCAGCCCCAGCATTTT.

The rearrangement links TRBV28 to TRBJ2-1; D not resolved. This CDR3 is 17 amino acids long. Germline V CDR1 and CDR2: MDHEN, SYDVKM. Trimming left V 7 bases short and J 4 bases short, with 23 bases between. CDR3 amino acids: CASTDKRANILYNEQFF. CDR3 sequence (DNA): TGTGCCAGCACCGATAAGAGAGCCAACATTTTATACAATGAGCAGTTCTTC.

J is TRBJ2-3 and V is TRBV4-3, with 8 bases lining up with TRBD2. V trimming: 0 bases; J trimming: 1 base; junction bases outside the gene matches: 6. The length of the CDR3 is 17 residues. The germline gives CDR1 LGHNA, CDR2 YSLEER. Here the CDR3 reads CASSQDTSGLRTDTQYF. CDR3 in DNA: TGCGCCAGCAGCCAAGATACTAGCGGCCTACGCACAGATACGCAGTATTTT.

V usage is TRBV6-6 and J usage is TRBJ2-7; D is unclear. The germline CDR1 and CDR2 sequences are MNHNY and SVGAGI (reference sequence). The CDR3 is 15 residues long. The germline V and J ends were trimmed by 0 bases and 4 bases, with 13 bases remaining between them. The CDR3, as DNA: TGTGCCAGCAGTTACTCGGTCCCCTCGGAATACGAGCAGTACTTC. This translates into CASSYSVPSEYEQYF.

The chain carries TRBV7-6 and TRBJ1-1; D ambiguous. Trimming removed 2 bases from V and 8 bases from J, with 12 bases in between. Germline values: CDR1 SGHVS, CDR2 FNYEAQ. This CDR3 has 13 amino acids. CDR3 region: CASSLPGLQEAFF. DNA for the CDR3: TGTGCCAGCAGCTTACCCGGACTGCAAGAAGCTTTCTTT.

This chain links TRBV4-1 with TRBJ2-5, with unresolved D. In germline, CDR1 is MGHRA, CDR2 YSYEKL. V gave up 0 bases and J gave up 11 bases, with 13 bases separating them. The length of the CDR3 is 13 residues. The CDR3 sequence: CASSQDSAPVQYF. CDR3 DNA: TGCGCCAGCAGCCAAGACTCAGCCCCCGTGCAGTACTTC.

The V call is TRBV7-2, the J call TRBJ2-2, with D perhaps matching TRBD2 (6 bases). V was shortened by 1 base and J by 5 bases, with 20 bases between the two germline ends. The CDR3 runs 18 residues. Germline V gene lookup returns CDR1 SGHTA and CDR2 FQGNSA. The CDR3 region is CASSLDVSDVGTTGELFF. The CDR3 DNA is TGTGCCAGCAGCTTAGATGTTTCTGACGTTGGGACTACCGGGGAGCTGTTTTTT.

The chain combines TRBV7-8 with TRBJ2-2; unclear D gene. V was pared by 0 bases and J by 8 bases, with 7 bases between. The CDR3 sequence is 13 residues long. Per germline, CDR1 SGHVS and CDR2 FQNEAQ. CDR3 region: CASSLAYGGELFF. The CDR3 DNA is TGTGCCAGCAGCTTAGCTTATGGTGGGGAGCTGTTTTTT.

This chain joins TRBV5-5 and TRBJ2-7, with D maybe TRBD2 (6 bases). Between the trimmed V and J ends, which lost 2 bases and 0 bases, there was a span of 9 bases. This CDR3 has 14 residues. The germline V gene encodes CDR1 SGHKS and CDR2 YYEKEE (reference sequence). This CDR3 is CASSFYSGSYEQYF. DNA for the CDR3: TGTGCCAGCAGCTTCTATAGCGGCTCCTACGAGCAGTACTTC.

The chain employs TRBV28 and TRBJ1-1; D is ambiguous. Germline values: CDR1 MDHEN, CDR2 SYDVKM. Trimming left V 9 bases short and J 0 bases short, with 17 bases between. The CDR3 contains 15 residues. DNA for the CDR3: TGTGCCAGTGACCCGGCAGTTCAAATGAACACTGAAGCTTTCTTT. It is translated as CASDPAVQMNTEAFF.

V is TRBV5-1 and J is TRBJ2-7, with 9 bases lining up with TRBD1. Germline V gene sequence: CDR1 SGHRS, CDR2 YFSETQ. V was pared by 6 bases and J by 1 base, with 2 bases of the junction left unmatched. This CDR3 has 13 residues. The CDR3 coding sequence is TGCGCCAGCACGGGACAGGGATCCTACGAGCAGTACTTC. This gives the protein CASTGQGSYEQYF.